The rows below give T cell receptor beta chains drawn from one sample of a study of blood T cell repertoires in COVID-19. Profiled with immunoSEQ multiplex PCR; TCRdb holds only in-frame clones, not every one. The sample shows around 180,000 clones, about 84% of them seen only once. Sequencing was carried out using PBMCs or T cells enriched from blood (not recorded which). The receptors originated from a man in his fifties who had recovered from COVID-19. The CDR3 runs from the conserved cysteine through the conserved F or W. The D gene is left open where the match is weak. Rows give clone size only sometimes, using once, few, many, or a class for an expanded clone.

J gene: TRBJ1-5; D gene: NA; V gene: TRBV6-6; clone size: NA; CDR3 DNA: TGTGCCAGCACGGCAGGGAATAATCAGCCCCAGCATTTT; CDR3 protein: CASTAGNNQPQHF
J gene: TRBJ1-4; D gene: NA; V gene: TRBV5-5; clone size: NA; CDR3 DNA: TGTGCCAGCAGCTTGGAGGGGTCAAGTTGGGGTAATGAAAAACTGTTTTTT; CDR3 protein: CASSLEGSSWGNEKLFF
J gene: TRBJ2-4; D gene: TRBD2; V gene: TRBV2; clone size: NA; CDR3 DNA: TGTGCCAGCAGTGAAGCGGGCGGGGGTGGCATTCAGTACTTC; CDR3 protein: CASSEAGGGGIQYF
J gene: TRBJ1-5; D gene: NA; V gene: TRBV2; clone size: NA; CDR3 DNA: TGTGCCAGCAGTGTAGAGAGTCAGCCCCAGCATTTT; CDR3 protein: CASSVESQPQHF
J gene: TRBJ1-2; D gene: NA; V gene: TRBV12-5; clone size: few; CDR3 DNA: TGTGCTAGTGGTTCAACCGTGACACCTTCTTACTATGGCTACACCTTC; CDR3 protein: CASGSTVTPSYYGYTF
J gene: TRBJ2-5; D gene: NA; V gene: TRBV25-1; clone size: NA; CDR3 DNA: TGTGCCAGCAGTGAATTGGGGCAGGCCTTCCAAGAGACCCAGTACTTC; CDR3 protein: CASSELGQAFQETQYF
J gene: TRBJ2-5; D gene: NA; V gene: TRBV7-3; clone size: NA; CDR3 DNA: TGTGCCAGCAGCCCCGCGCCTAGCGCCCAAGAGACCCAGTACTTC; CDR3 protein: CASSPAPSAQETQYF
J gene: TRBJ1-2; D gene: NA; V gene: TRBV10-3; clone size: NA; CDR3 DNA: TGTGCCATCAGTGAGATATGGACTACGGGAAAGAACTATGGCTACACCTTC; CDR3 protein: CAISEIWTTGKNYGYTF
J gene: TRBJ1-5; D gene: NA; V gene: TRBV18; clone size: NA; CDR3 DNA: TGTGCCAGCTCACCGGACTCTACCAATCAGCCCCAGCATTTT; CDR3 protein: CASSPDSTNQPQHF
J gene: TRBJ1-2; D gene: NA; V gene: TRBV2; clone size: NA; CDR3 DNA: TGTGCCAGCAGTTTTGTTACAGCTGAAGGCTACACCTTC; CDR3 protein: CASSFVTAEGYTF
J gene: TRBJ1-6; D gene: TRBD1; V gene: TRBV9; clone size: NA; CDR3 DNA: TGTGCCAGCAGCGATACCCGGACAGGGGTTGGCTATAATTCACCCCTCCACTTT; CDR3 protein: CASSDTRTGVGYNSPLHF
J gene: TRBJ2-2; D gene: TRBD2; V gene: TRBV7-9; clone size: once; CDR3 DNA: TGTGCCAGCAGCTTACCGGCTAGCGGGGCGAACACCGGGGAGCTGTTTTTT; CDR3 protein: CASSLPASGANTGELFF
J gene: TRBJ1-4; D gene: NA; V gene: TRBV5-1; clone size: once; CDR3 DNA: TGCGCCAGCAGCCCCGGGTACGCAACTAATGAAAAACTGTTTTTT; CDR3 protein: CASSPGYATNEKLFF
J gene: TRBJ1-6; D gene: NA; V gene: TRBV27; clone size: NA; CDR3 DNA: TGTGCCAGCAGTTTATCTCCGGAGATGCCCCTCCACTTT; CDR3 protein: CASSLSPEMPLHF
J gene: TRBJ2-3; D gene: TRBD2; V gene: TRBV5-1; clone size: NA; CDR3 DNA: TGCGCCAGCAGCCGGGGGGGCACCCTCAGCACAGATACGCAGTATTTT; CDR3 protein: CASSRGGTLSTDTQYF
J gene: TRBJ1-4; D gene: TRBD1; V gene: TRBV24-1; clone size: NA; CDR3 DNA: TGTGCCACCAGTGATGCGACAGGGGTTGGTGAAAAACTGTTTTTT; CDR3 protein: CATSDATGVGEKLFF
J gene: TRBJ2-2; D gene: NA; V gene: TRBV7-3; clone size: NA; CDR3 DNA: TGTGCCAGCAGCTTAAGGGGGCCAGGAGGAGGCGGGGAGCTGTTTTTT; CDR3 protein: CASSLRGPGGGGELFF
J gene: TRBJ2-1; D gene: NA; V gene: TRBV2; clone size: NA; CDR3 DNA: TGTGCCAGCAGCCTAGGGCTAGCGCCCTACAATGAGCAGTTCTTC; CDR3 protein: CASSLGLAPYNEQFF
J gene: TRBJ1-2; D gene: TRBD1; V gene: TRBV27; clone size: NA; CDR3 DNA: TGTGCCAGCAGTCGCGGACAGGGGATCGTCGGCTACACCTTC; CDR3 protein: CASSRGQGIVGYTF
J gene: TRBJ1-4; D gene: NA; V gene: TRBV12-3/TRBV12-4; clone size: NA; CDR3 DNA: TGTGCCAGCCGGTCAGCGGGGGAAAAACTGTTTTTT; CDR3 protein: CASRSAGEKLFF
J gene: TRBJ1-2; D gene: NA; V gene: TRBV20-1; clone size: NA; CDR3 DNA: TGCAGTGCTAGTCAGACAGGACGTTACTATGGCTACACCTTC; CDR3 protein: CSASQTGRYYGYTF
J gene: TRBJ2-2; D gene: NA; V gene: TRBV19; clone size: NA; CDR3 DNA: TGTGCCAGTTCATGGACAGAAAACACCGGGGAGCTGTTTTTT; CDR3 protein: CASSWTENTGELFF
J gene: TRBJ2-7; D gene: NA; V gene: TRBV6-5; clone size: NA; CDR3 DNA: TGTGCCAGCAGGCCCCCAGGTGGCTTTCCCAACGAGCAGTACTTC; CDR3 protein: CASRPPGGFPNEQYF
J gene: TRBJ2-3; D gene: NA; V gene: TRBV27; clone size: NA; CDR3 DNA: TGTGCCAGCAGTTTACGAGATACGCAGTATTTT; CDR3 protein: CASSLRDTQYF
J gene: TRBJ2-7; D gene: NA; V gene: TRBV6-5; clone size: NA; CDR3 DNA: TGTGCCAGCAGCCGGACAGTTTACTCCTACGAGCAGTACTTC; CDR3 protein: CASSRTVYSYEQYF
J gene: TRBJ2-1; D gene: NA; V gene: TRBV6-2/TRBV6-3; clone size: NA; CDR3 DNA: TGTGCCAGCAGTTACTCCGTCACACCGAAGCAGTTCTTC; CDR3 protein: CASSYSVTPKQFF
J gene: TRBJ1-4; D gene: NA; V gene: TRBV18; clone size: NA; CDR3 DNA: TGTGCCAGCTCACCAGCCTCGGTTGAAAAACTGTTTTTT; CDR3 protein: CASSPASVEKLFF
J gene: TRBJ1-2; D gene: NA; V gene: TRBV6-5; clone size: once; CDR3 DNA: TGTGCCAGCAGTTCCGAATTCCCCAGGGAGGGCGATGGCTACACCTTC; CDR3 protein: CASSSEFPREGDGYTF
J gene: TRBJ2-4; D gene: TRBD1; V gene: TRBV24-1; clone size: NA; CDR3 DNA: TGTGCCACCATGGGTACGGGACAGGGCGACTTC; CDR3 protein: CATMGTGQGDF
J gene: TRBJ1-1; D gene: NA; V gene: TRBV29-1; clone size: NA; CDR3 DNA: TGCAGCGCTGGCCGGGGGGGTAGCGCTGAAGCTTTCTTT; CDR3 protein: CSAGRGGSAEAFF
J gene: TRBJ2-2; D gene: NA; V gene: TRBV5-1; clone size: NA; CDR3 DNA: TGCGCCAGCCAAGCTACAGGGAGTACCACCGGGGAGCTGTTTTTT; CDR3 protein: CASQATGSTTGELFF
J gene: TRBJ2-6; D gene: NA; V gene: TRBV7-9; clone size: NA; CDR3 DNA: TGTGCCAGCAGCCCTGACACCTCTGGGGCCAACGTCCTGACTTTC; CDR3 protein: CASSPDTSGANVLTF
J gene: TRBJ2-5; D gene: NA; V gene: TRBV21-1; clone size: NA; CDR3 DNA: TGTGCCAGCAGCAAAGTTGAGACAGGGGGTGGGGAGACCCAGTACTTC; CDR3 protein: CASSKVETGGGETQYF
J gene: TRBJ2-7; D gene: NA; V gene: TRBV18; clone size: NA; CDR3 DNA: TGTGCCAGCTCACCTTCAGGGGACGAGCAGTACTTC; CDR3 protein: CASSPSGDEQYF
J gene: TRBJ1-1; D gene: TRBD1; V gene: TRBV9; clone size: NA; CDR3 DNA: TGTGCCAGCAGCGTAGCGGGACAGGGGTCCACTGAAGCTTTCTTT; CDR3 protein: CASSVAGQGSTEAFF
J gene: TRBJ1-3; D gene: NA; V gene: TRBV19; clone size: NA; CDR3 DNA: TGTGCCAGTAGTAACGGACAGTTAACTGGAAACACCATATATTTT; CDR3 protein: CASSNGQLTGNTIYF
J gene: TRBJ1-3; D gene: NA; V gene: TRBV3-1/TRBV3-2; clone size: NA; CDR3 DNA: TGTGCCAGCAGCCAATGGTCCGGGGGGGTCGGCACCATATATTTT; CDR3 protein: CASSQWSGGVGTIYF
J gene: TRBJ2-5; D gene: TRBD1; V gene: TRBV28; clone size: medium-sized; CDR3 DNA: TGTGCCAGCAGTTTATTCCACGGGACAGGGGGCGAGACCCAGTACTTC; CDR3 protein: CASSLFHGTGGETQYF
J gene: TRBJ2-5; D gene: TRBD2; V gene: TRBV7-2; clone size: NA; CDR3 DNA: TGTGCCAGCAGCTTAGTTTCCAGCGGGGGAGAGACCCAGTACTTC; CDR3 protein: CASSLVSSGGETQYF
J gene: TRBJ1-5; D gene: NA; V gene: TRBV9; clone size: NA; CDR3 DNA: TGTGCCAGCAGCGGACAGTTTCCACAGCCCCAGCATTTT; CDR3 protein: CASSGQFPQPQHF
J gene: TRBJ1-2; D gene: TRBD1; V gene: TRBV14; clone size: NA; CDR3 DNA: TGCGGCCTCTACCGGGACAGGGAGCCGGTCAACTATGGCTACACCTTC; CDR3 protein: CGLYRDREPVNYGYTF